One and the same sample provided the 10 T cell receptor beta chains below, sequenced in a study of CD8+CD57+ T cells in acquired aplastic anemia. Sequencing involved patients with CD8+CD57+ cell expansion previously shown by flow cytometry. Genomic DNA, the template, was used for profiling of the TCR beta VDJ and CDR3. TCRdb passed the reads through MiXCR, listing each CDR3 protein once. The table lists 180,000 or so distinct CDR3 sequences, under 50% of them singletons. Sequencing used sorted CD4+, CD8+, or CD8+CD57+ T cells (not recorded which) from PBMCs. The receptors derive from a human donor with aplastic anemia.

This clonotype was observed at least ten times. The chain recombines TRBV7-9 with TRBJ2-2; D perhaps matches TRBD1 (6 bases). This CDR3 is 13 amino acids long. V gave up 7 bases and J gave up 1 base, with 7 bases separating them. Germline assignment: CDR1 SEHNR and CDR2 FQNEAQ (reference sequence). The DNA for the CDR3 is TGTGCCAGCAAAGGGGGGAACACCGGGGAGCTGTTTTTT. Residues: CASKGGNTGELFF.

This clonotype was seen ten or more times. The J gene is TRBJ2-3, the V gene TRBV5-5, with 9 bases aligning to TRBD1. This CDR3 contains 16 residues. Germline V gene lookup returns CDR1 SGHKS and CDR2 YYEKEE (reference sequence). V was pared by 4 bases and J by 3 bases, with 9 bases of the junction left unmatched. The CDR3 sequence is CASSPHRGRGTDTQYF. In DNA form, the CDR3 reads TGTGCCAGCAGCCCGCACAGGGGGCGCGGTACAGATACGCAGTATTTT. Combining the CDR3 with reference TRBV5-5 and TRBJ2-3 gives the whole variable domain DAGVTQSPTHLIKTRGQQVTLRCSPISGHKSVSWYQQVLGQGPQFIFQYYEKEERGRGNFPDRFSARQFPNYSSELNVNALLLGDSALYLCASSPHRGRGTDTQYFGPGTRLTVL.

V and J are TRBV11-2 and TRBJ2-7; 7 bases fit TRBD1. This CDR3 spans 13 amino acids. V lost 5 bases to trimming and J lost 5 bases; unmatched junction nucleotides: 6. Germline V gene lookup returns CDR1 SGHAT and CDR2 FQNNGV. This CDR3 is CASSPTGFDEQYF. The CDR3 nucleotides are TGTGCCAGCAGCCCGACAGGGTTCGACGAGCAGTACTTC. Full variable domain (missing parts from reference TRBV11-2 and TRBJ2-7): EAGVAQSPRYKIIEKRQSVAFWCNPISGHATLYWYQQILGQGPKLLIQFQNNGVVDDSQLPKDRFSAERLKGVDSTLKIQPAKLEDSAVYLCASSPTGFDEQYFGPGTRLTVT.

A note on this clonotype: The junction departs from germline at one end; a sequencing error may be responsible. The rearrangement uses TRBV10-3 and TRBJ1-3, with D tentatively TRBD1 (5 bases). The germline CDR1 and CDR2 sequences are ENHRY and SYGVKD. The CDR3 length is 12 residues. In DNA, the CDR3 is TGTGCCATCAGTGAGTCAGGGCTCCCAGGGCGTTTT. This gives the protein CAISESGLPGRF.

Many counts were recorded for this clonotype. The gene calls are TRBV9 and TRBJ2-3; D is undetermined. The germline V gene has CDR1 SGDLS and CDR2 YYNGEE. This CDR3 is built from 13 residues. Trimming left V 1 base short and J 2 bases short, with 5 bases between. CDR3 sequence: CASSVHHTDTQYF. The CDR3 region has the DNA TGTGCCAGCAGCGTACACCACACAGATACGCAGTATTTT.

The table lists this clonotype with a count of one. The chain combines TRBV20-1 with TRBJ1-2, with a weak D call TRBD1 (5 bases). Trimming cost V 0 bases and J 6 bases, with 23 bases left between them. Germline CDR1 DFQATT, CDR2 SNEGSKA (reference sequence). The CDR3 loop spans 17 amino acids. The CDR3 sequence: CSARDGPRDGGVHGYTF. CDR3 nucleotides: TGCAGTGCTAGAGATGGTCCCAGGGATGGTGGAGTGCATGGCTACACCTTC.

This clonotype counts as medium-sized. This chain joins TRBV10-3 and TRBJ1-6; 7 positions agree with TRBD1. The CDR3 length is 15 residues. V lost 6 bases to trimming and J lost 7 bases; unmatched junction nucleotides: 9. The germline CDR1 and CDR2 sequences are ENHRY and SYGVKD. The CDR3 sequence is CAISGRDSKNSPLHF. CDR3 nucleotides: TGTGCCATCAGCGGTAGGGACAGTAAGAATTCACCCCTCCACTTT.

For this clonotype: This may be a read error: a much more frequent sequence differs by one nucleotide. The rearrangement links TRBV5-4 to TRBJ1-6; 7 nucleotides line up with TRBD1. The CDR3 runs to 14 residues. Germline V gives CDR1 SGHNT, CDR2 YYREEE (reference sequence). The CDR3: CASSPQGFNPPLHF. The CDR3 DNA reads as TGTGCCAGCAGTCCACAGGGGTTTAATCCACCCCTCCACTTT.

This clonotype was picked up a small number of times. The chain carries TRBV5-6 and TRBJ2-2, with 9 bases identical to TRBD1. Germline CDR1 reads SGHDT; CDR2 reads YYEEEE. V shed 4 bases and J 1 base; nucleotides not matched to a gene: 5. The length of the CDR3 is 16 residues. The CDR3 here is CASSLGTGRNTGELFF. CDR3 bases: TGTGCCAGCAGCCTGGGGACAGGGAGGAACACCGGGGAGCTGTTTTTT.

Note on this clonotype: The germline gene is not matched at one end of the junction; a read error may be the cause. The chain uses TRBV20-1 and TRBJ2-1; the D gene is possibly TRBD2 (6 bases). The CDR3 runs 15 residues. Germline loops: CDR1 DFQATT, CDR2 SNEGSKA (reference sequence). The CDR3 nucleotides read TGCAGTGCCTCCCCGCCAAGACTAGTTCGCAATCAGCAGTTCTTC. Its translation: CSASPPRLVRNQQFF.